Following are 17 T cell receptor beta chains from one sample sequenced in a study of blood T cells in healthy people across ages. Together with a sample-barcoded 5' primer, a J-beta primer mix was included in a second PCR lasting roughly 6 to 12 cycles. MiXCR was run by TCRdb on the 5' RACE reads, yielding one entry per CDR3 protein. This table has 600,000 to 900,000 distinct CDR3 sequences, more than 25% appearing once. These data are also associated with another study on T cells of mothers and their children.

The sequencing sample was made of blood. Every receptor here comes from a boy between 10 and 17 years old in good health.

This chain connects TRBV24-1 to TRBJ2-3, with unresolved D. Germline V lookup: CDR1 KGHDR, CDR2 SFDVKD. There are 13 residues in the CDR3. V lost 5 bases, J lost 4 bases, and 9 bases lay in between. The CDR3 sequence: CATSASGADTQYF. In nucleotides, the CDR3 is TGTGCCACCAGTGCCTCTGGGGCAGATACGCAGTATTTT.

This clonotype came up a few times. The chain couples TRBV9 to TRBJ1-1, with D possibly matching TRBD1 (5 bases). V was pared by 7 bases and J by 5 bases, with 18 bases between. Germline assignment: CDR1 SGDLS and CDR2 YYNGEE. CDR3 length: 14 amino acids. CDR3: CASGPQVARTEAFF. Here the CDR3 DNA reads TGTGCCAGCGGCCCACAGGTCGCTAGGACTGAAGCTTTCTTT.

This clonotype was counted only a few times. This sequence joins TRBV12-3 or TRBV12-4 and TRBJ2-5; D is unclear. TRBJ2-7 matches the DNA end more closely, so the J call is doubtful. CDR3 length: 12 amino acids. In DNA, the CDR3 is TGTGCCAGCAGTTTAAAGGTTTACGAGCAGTACTTC. This codes for CASSLKVYEQYF.

This clonotype was found a few times. The chain couples TRBV5-4 to TRBJ2-5; D uncertain. The germline V gene has CDR1 SGHNT and CDR2 YYREEE (reference sequence). The CDR3 contains 17 residues. Deletions cut 4 bases from V and 1 base from J, with 20 bases between. The CDR3 loop is CASSPDLKWYLQETQYF. The DNA of the CDR3 is TGTGCCAGCAGCCCGGACCTTAAATGGTACCTCCAAGAGACCCAGTACTTC.

This clonotype was recorded a few times. This chain uses TRBV12-3 or TRBV12-4 with TRBJ1-1, with D hard to call. CDR3 length equals 17 residues. The V end was cut by 6 bases, the J end by 3 bases, with 23 bases between. CDR3 DNA: TGTGCCAGCAGGAAGTCGTCGGGCAGCCGGCGGGACACTGAAGCTTTCTTT. It translates to CASRKSSGSRRDTEAFF.

This clonotype is a singleton in its sample. This chain joins TRBV29-1 and TRBJ2-5; D ambiguous. V was trimmed by 2 bases and J by 4 bases, leaving 8 bases between them. The CDR3 has 12 residues. Germline CDR1 and CDR2: SQVTM and ANQGSEA. CDR3 nucleotides: TGCAGCGTTGAAAAAATAACAGAGACCCAGTACTTC. It yields the protein CSVEKITETQYF.

The chain employs TRBV7-6 and TRBJ2-1; possible D gene TRBD2, 6 bases. The J call is in doubt because the DNA end fits TRBJ2-5 better. This CDR3 has 18 residues. The V gene's germline CDR1 is SGHVS and CDR2 FNYEAQ. CDR3: CASSLGVGRGSGQETQYF. DNA for the CDR3: TGTGCCAGCAGCTTAGGAGTGGGGCGGGGCTCCGGACAAGAGACCCAGTACTTC.

V and J are TRBV5-1 and TRBJ2-5; tentatively, D is TRBD1 (6 bases). Trimming removed 4 bases at V and 5 bases at J, with 15 bases between. This CDR3 has 14 residues. The germline CDR1 and CDR2 sequences are SGHRS and YFSETQ. This CDR3 reads CASSGGTPGETQYF. CDR3 DNA sequence: TGCGCCAGCAGCGGTGGGACACCCGGGGAGACCCAGTACTTC.

This clonotype was seen a few times. The chain uses TRBV15 and TRBJ2-5; the D gene is possibly TRBD2 (5 bases). Germline CDR1 is LNHNV and CDR2 is YYDKDF (reference sequence). CDR3 size: 15 residues. Trimming removed 1 base from V and 1 base from J, with 10 bases in between. The CDR3 here is CATSRGGLAQETQYF. Here the CDR3 DNA reads TGTGCCACCAGCAGAGGAGGGCTAGCCCAAGAGACCCAGTACTTC.

The chain joins TRBV6-2 or TRBV6-3 to TRBJ2-5, with TRBD2 matching 7 bases. Germline CDR1 reads MNHEY; CDR2 reads SVGEGT. J lost 5 bases, V lost 7 bases, and 10 bases had no gene match. This CDR3 is 14 amino acids long. The CDR3 sequence: CASTKWGGDETQYF. CDR3 sequence (DNA): TGTGCCAGCACCAAGTGGGGGGGTGATGAGACCCAGTACTTC.

Only a few counts were recorded for this clonotype. The chain carries TRBV5-5 and TRBJ2-3; the match to TRBD2 covers 7 bases. Germline V lookup: CDR1 SGHKS, CDR2 YYEKEE (reference sequence). Germline trimming cut 1 base from V and 2 bases from J; bases unmatched to any gene: 7. The CDR3 sequence is 16 residues long. CDR3 sequence (DNA): TGTGCCAGCAGCTTGTGGGCGGGGGAGGCCACAGATACGCAGTATTTT. It translates to CASSLWAGEATDTQYF. Supplemented by reference TRBV5-5 and TRBJ2-3, the full variable domain reads DAGVTQSPTHLIKTRGQQVTLRCSPISGHKSVSWYQQVLGQGPQFIFQYYEKEERGRGNFPDRFSARQFPNYSSELNVNALLLGDSALYLCASSLWAGEATDTQYFGPGTRLTVL.

This clonotype has more than one count but fewer than ten. The chain couples TRBV25-1 to TRBJ1-2; the D gene is possibly TRBD1 (6 bases). Between the trimmed V and J ends, which lost 5 bases and 8 bases, there was a span of 12 bases. The CDR3 is 12 amino acids. Germline lookup yields CDR1 MGHDK and CDR2 SYGVNS. CDR3 sequence: CASSTGRSGYTF. The CDR3, as DNA: TGTGCCAGCAGTACAGGGAGGAGCGGCTACACCTTC.

This clonotype has a handful of counts. The CDR3 protein is CASSPTMGGGMDEQYF. In nucleotides, the CDR3 is TGCGCCAGCAGCCCCACTATGGGCGGGGGAATGGACGAGCAGTACTTC. This chain joins TRBV4-1 and TRBJ2-5; TRBD2 matches 7 bases. The end of the DNA fits TRBJ2-7 better, so the J call may be wrong. From germline, CDR1 is MGHRA and CDR2 YSYEKL. The CDR3 contains 16 residues.

The rearrangement links TRBV5-1 to TRBJ2-2; D gene ambiguous. This CDR3 contains 15 residues. Trimming took off 6 bases at V and 0 bases at J, with 12 bases between the two ends. Germline CDR1 and CDR2: SGHRS and YFSETQ. Here the CDR3 DNA reads TGCGCCAGCACCCAAGACGTCGCGAACACCGGGGAGCTGTTTTTT. Translation gives CASTQDVANTGELFF.

In this sample, this clonotype turned up once. V usage is TRBV6-2 or TRBV6-3 and J usage is TRBJ2-3, with D possibly being TRBD1 (5 bases). Per germline, CDR1 MNHEY and CDR2 SVGEGT. V lost 7 bases to trimming and J lost 2 bases, with 13 bases between them. The CDR3 is 14 residues long. CDR3 sequence (DNA): TGTGCCAGCAACAGACAGTGGATCACAGATACGCAGTATTTT. Protein sequence: CASNRQWITDTQYF.

The chain couples TRBV10-3 to TRBJ1-4; D gene uncertain. The germline gives CDR1 ENHRY, CDR2 SYGVKD. V gave up 0 bases and J gave up 8 bases, with 10 bases separating them. The CDR3 contains 14 residues. This CDR3 is CAISESTRGEKLFF. CDR3 DNA sequence: TGTGCCATCAGTGAGTCGACCCGAGGAGAAAAACTGTTTTTT.

This clonotype was detected once. The J gene is TRBJ1-1, the V gene TRBV5-1; D remains unclear. The CDR3 is 13 amino acids. Trimming removed 0 bases from V and 4 bases from J, with 7 bases in between. Germline loops: CDR1 SGHRS, CDR2 YFSETQ. CDR3 bases: TGCGCCAGCAGCTTGGTTAGGAGCACTGAAGCTTTCTTT. It encodes CASSLVRSTEAFF.